The TCR beta chain described here comes from a study of T cell responses to AZD1222 COVID-19 vaccine. The CDR3 spans 16 residues. Trimming cost V 5 bases and J 2 bases; bases outside gene matches: 11. Germline V lookup: CDR1 MGHDK, CDR2 SYGVNS. Findings and limits, study-wide: Elevations in Spike-specific TCR breadth and depth followed administration of two AZD1222 doses. Baseline testing showed seropositivity in only a handful of AZD1222 recipients. Females made up more of the donors, who were largely white British, and clonal diversity may have come out too low.

Details on this clone: The antigen remains unidentified.

Sequencing used immunoSEQ multiplex PCR; TCRdb keeps in-frame clones, though not all of them. Among around 30,000 clones listed, approximately 91% were seen once. Source: peripheral blood, taken on day 0 of AZD1222 vaccination. The receptor was derived from an adult in good health. V is TRBV25-1 and J is TRBJ1-2; 7 positions agree with TRBD1. The CDR3 region is CASSYAGTVGNYGYTF. In DNA, the CDR3 is TGTGCCAGCAGTTACGCCGGGACAGTTGGGAACTATGGCTACACCTTC.